The rows below give T cell receptor beta chains drawn from one sample of a study of somatic mutations in cytotoxic T cells in rheumatoid arthritis. The data were produced by immunoSEQ multiplex PCR, yet TCRdb's version contains in-frame clones alone and is incomplete. The sample holds tens of thousands of clones, roughly 80% seen once. The material sequenced was CD8+ T cells sorted from blood. The receptors originated from an adult with rheumatoid arthritis. Both conserved end residues are part of each CDR3. The D gene is left open where the match is weak. Some rows have no size entry. The others give once, few or many, or a class for an expanded clone.

V gene: TRBV7-9; clone size: .; J gene: TRBJ1-2; D gene: .; CDR3 protein: CASSLESNYGYTF; CDR3 DNA: TGTGCCAGCAGCTTAGAATCTAACTATGGCTACACCTTC
V gene: TRBV4-1; clone size: .; J gene: TRBJ2-7; D gene: TRBD1; CDR3 protein: CASRPGQGAYEQYF; CDR3 DNA: TGCGCCAGCAGACCGGGACAGGGGGCCTACGAGCAGTACTTC
V gene: TRBV9; clone size: .; J gene: TRBJ1-1; D gene: .; CDR3 protein: CASSGQGTNTEAFF; CDR3 DNA: TGTGCCAGCAGCGGCCAGGGAACGAACACTGAAGCTTTCTTT
V gene: TRBV4-1; clone size: few; J gene: TRBJ2-3; D gene: .; CDR3 protein: CASSQEGGRTDTQYF; CDR3 DNA: TGCGCCAGCAGCCAAGAGGGGGGACGCACAGATACGCAGTATTTT
V gene: TRBV11-2; clone size: few; J gene: TRBJ2-1; D gene: .; CDR3 protein: CASSFGDSNNEQFF; CDR3 DNA: TGTGCCAGCAGCTTCGGAGACTCCAACAATGAGCAGTTCTTC
V gene: TRBV13; clone size: .; J gene: TRBJ1-1; D gene: .; CDR3 protein: CASSLGRGNTEAFF; CDR3 DNA: TGTGCCAGCAGCTTAGGCCGGGGGAACACTGAAGCTTTCTTT
V gene: TRBV10-2; clone size: .; J gene: TRBJ2-5; D gene: .; CDR3 protein: CASREGGGYAQYF; CDR3 DNA: TGCGCCAGCAGGGAAGGAGGAGGGTATGCCCAGTACTTC
V gene: TRBV6-5; clone size: .; J gene: TRBJ2-1; D gene: .; CDR3 protein: CASSYPSRRRGNEQFF; CDR3 DNA: TGTGCCAGCAGTTACCCCTCTAGGCGGCGGGGCAATGAGCAGTTCTTC
V gene: TRBV25-1; clone size: .; J gene: TRBJ2-7; D gene: TRBD2; CDR3 protein: CASSDVAGGIHEQYF; CDR3 DNA: TGTGCCAGCAGTGATGTTGCGGGGGGTATTCACGAGCAGTACTTC
V gene: TRBV5-4; clone size: .; J gene: TRBJ2-7; D gene: .; CDR3 protein: CASSIVDSYEQYF; CDR3 DNA: TGTGCCAGCAGCATTGTGGACTCCTACGAGCAGTACTTC
V gene: TRBV11-2; clone size: few; J gene: TRBJ1-1; D gene: TRBD1; CDR3 protein: CASSYGTGGNTEAFF; CDR3 DNA: TGTGCCAGCAGCTACGGGACAGGGGGCAACACTGAAGCTTTCTTT
V gene: TRBV2; clone size: .; J gene: TRBJ1-4; D gene: .; CDR3 protein: CASSEDARNEKLFF; CDR3 DNA: TGTGCCAGCAGTGAAGATGCCCGAAATGAAAAACTGTTTTTT
V gene: TRBV6-1; clone size: .; J gene: TRBJ1-2; D gene: .; CDR3 protein: CASSERGDYGYTF; CDR3 DNA: TGTGCCAGCAGTGAAAGGGGCGATTATGGCTACACCTTC
V gene: TRBV7-9; clone size: .; J gene: TRBJ2-7; D gene: .; CDR3 protein: CASSLNGRIEYF; CDR3 DNA: TGTGCCAGCAGCTTAAACGGACGGATAGAGTACTTC
V gene: TRBV25-1; clone size: .; J gene: TRBJ1-1; D gene: .; CDR3 protein: CASSERGSYTEAFF; CDR3 DNA: TGTGCCAGCAGTGAACGGGGCAGCTACACTGAAGCTTTCTTT
V gene: TRBV27; clone size: .; J gene: TRBJ1-2; D gene: .; CDR3 protein: CASSLSVEGYAGYTF; CDR3 DNA: TGTGCCAGCAGTTTATCGGTGGAGGGGTATGCTGGCTACACCTTC
V gene: TRBV7-9; clone size: few; J gene: TRBJ1-4; D gene: .; CDR3 protein: CASSLAPEKLFF; CDR3 DNA: TGTGCCAGCAGCTTAGCCCCTGAAAAACTGTTTTTT
V gene: TRBV11-2; clone size: .; J gene: TRBJ1-2; D gene: .; CDR3 protein: CASSLGAGGLYGYTF; CDR3 DNA: TGTGCCAGCAGCTTAGGGGCGGGGGGGCTCTATGGCTACACCTTC
V gene: TRBV6-5; clone size: .; J gene: TRBJ2-4; D gene: .; CDR3 protein: CASKGGNIQYF; CDR3 DNA: TGTGCCAGCAAAGGGGGAAACATTCAGTACTTC
V gene: TRBV6-1; clone size: .; J gene: TRBJ2-5; D gene: .; CDR3 protein: CASSSMAEGTQYF; CDR3 DNA: TGTGCCAGCAGCTCAATGGCTGAAGGGACCCAGTACTTC
V gene: TRBV1; clone size: .; J gene: TRBJ2-1; D gene: .; CDR3 protein: CTSSQDVNRVGRPRTYNEQFF; CDR3 DNA: TGCACCAGCAGCCAAGATGTGAACCGGGTGGGGCGACCCCGGACCTACAATGAGCAGTTCTTC
V gene: TRBV27; clone size: .; J gene: TRBJ1-1; D gene: .; CDR3 protein: CASRTDSNTEAFF; CDR3 DNA: TGTGCCAGCAGAACCGACAGTAACACTGAAGCTTTCTTT
V gene: TRBV29-1; clone size: once; J gene: TRBJ2-1; D gene: .; CDR3 protein: CSGTVLQANEQFF; CDR3 DNA: TGCAGCGGGACGGTCTTACAAGCCAATGAGCAGTTCTTC
V gene: TRBV18; clone size: .; J gene: TRBJ2-5; D gene: TRBD1; CDR3 protein: CASSPQGAQETQYF; CDR3 DNA: TGTGCCAGCTCACCACAGGGGGCGCAGGAGACCCAGTACTTC
V gene: TRBV27; clone size: .; J gene: TRBJ2-5; D gene: TRBD1; CDR3 protein: CASCPKQGAKGQYF; CDR3 DNA: TGTGCCAGCTGTCCCAAACAGGGGGCTAAGGGGCAGTACTTC
V gene: TRBV5-8; clone size: .; J gene: TRBJ1-1; D gene: TRBD1; CDR3 protein: CASSWTGMGRTEAFF; CDR3 DNA: TGTGCCAGCAGCTGGACAGGGATGGGTAGGACTGAAGCTTTCTTT
V gene: TRBV2; clone size: .; J gene: TRBJ2-6; D gene: TRBD1; CDR3 protein: CASRWDSQTSGANVLTF; CDR3 DNA: TGTGCCAGCAGGTGGGACAGCCAAACCTCTGGGGCCAACGTCCTGACTTTC
V gene: TRBV5-1; clone size: .; J gene: TRBJ2-7; D gene: .; CDR3 protein: CASSLDGTYEQYF; CDR3 DNA: TGCGCCAGCAGCTTGGACGGCACCTACGAGCAGTACTTC
V gene: TRBV7-8; clone size: .; J gene: TRBJ1-2; D gene: .; CDR3 protein: CASSLEGFGGYGYTF; CDR3 DNA: TGTGCCAGCAGCTTAGAGGGGTTCGGAGGCTATGGCTACACCTTC
V gene: TRBV4-1; clone size: .; J gene: TRBJ1-1; D gene: .; CDR3 protein: CASSQESTDEAFF; CDR3 DNA: TGCGCCAGCAGCCAAGAAAGTACCGACGAAGCTTTCTTT
V gene: TRBV7-8; clone size: .; J gene: TRBJ2-3; D gene: .; CDR3 protein: CASSSDIYTDTQYF; CDR3 DNA: TGTGCCAGCAGCTCGGACATCTACACAGATACGCAGTATTTT
V gene: TRBV7-9; clone size: .; J gene: TRBJ2-2; D gene: .; CDR3 protein: CASSLGAEDTGELFF; CDR3 DNA: TGTGCCAGCAGCTTAGGGGCTGAGGACACCGGGGAGCTGTTTTTT
V gene: TRBV7-9; clone size: .; J gene: TRBJ1-1; D gene: .; CDR3 protein: CASSLLGTTLEAFF; CDR3 DNA: TGTGCCAGCAGCTTACTCGGGACAACGCTTGAAGCTTTCTTT
V gene: TRBV7-8; clone size: .; J gene: TRBJ2-2; D gene: .; CDR3 protein: CASSPGTGELFF; CDR3 DNA: TGTGCCAGCAGTCCGGGAACCGGGGAGCTGTTTTTT
V gene: TRBV27; clone size: .; J gene: TRBJ2-7; D gene: .; CDR3 protein: CASSSSRESPYEQYF; CDR3 DNA: TGTGCCAGCAGTTCCTCGAGGGAATCCCCCTACGAGCAGTACTTC
V gene: TRBV7-9; clone size: .; J gene: TRBJ2-7; D gene: TRBD1; CDR3 protein: CASSLVGQGLDEQYF; CDR3 DNA: TGTGCCAGCAGCTTAGTGGGACAGGGACTCGACGAGCAGTACTTC
V gene: TRBV4-3; clone size: .; J gene: TRBJ2-3; D gene: .; CDR3 protein: CASSQEVPGESTDTQYF; CDR3 DNA: TGCGCCAGCAGCCAAGAGGTTCCGGGGGAGTCCACAGATACGCAGTATTTT
V gene: TRBV6-1; clone size: .; J gene: TRBJ2-7; D gene: .; CDR3 protein: CASRLDSSYEQYF; CDR3 DNA: TGTGCCAGCAGACTTGACAGCTCCTACGAGCAGTACTTC
V gene: TRBV7-9; clone size: .; J gene: TRBJ1-5; D gene: .; CDR3 protein: CASSPAGVSNQPQHF; CDR3 DNA: TGTGCCAGCAGCCCCGCAGGGGTCTCTAACCAGCCCCAGCATTTT
V gene: TRBV19; clone size: once; J gene: TRBJ2-2; D gene: .; CDR3 protein: CASSDRNWRTGELFF; CDR3 DNA: TGTGCCAGTAGCGACAGGAACTGGCGGACCGGGGAGCTGTTTTTT